This TCR beta chain originates from a study of blood T cell repertoires in COVID-19. The overall study: T cells, B-cell-depleted T cells, or PBMCs supplied cDNA or gDNA.

Participants, about 18 to 90 years old, spanned about 26 US areas. V lost 5 bases to trimming and J lost 8 bases; unmatched junction nucleotides: 3. Germline CDR1 is KGHSH and CDR2 is LQKENI. The CDR3 is made up of 12 amino acids. Method: immunoSEQ multiplex PCR; TCRdb's copy keeps in-frame clones and lacks some. The table lists 400,000 or so clones, approximately 85% of them singletons, with roughly 2% in the top ten. The sample taken for sequencing was PBMCs or T cells enriched from blood (not recorded which). The clonotype comes from a woman aged 40 to 50 with acute COVID-19. V is TRBV18 and J is TRBJ1-1; 9 bases map to TRBD1. This CDR3 is CASSADRGEAFF. The CDR3 bases are TGTGCCAGCTCAGCTGACAGGGGGGAAGCTTTCTTT.